The entry below describes one T cell receptor beta chain. Its antigen has not been determined. No much larger clone is present one base from it, and per-base qualities are unavailable. The source of the sample is a study of response to subunit inactivated influenza vaccine (dated by TCRdb to 2017 to 2018). With respect to the entire study: Deep quantitative T cell receptor repertoire profiling was used in the study to track responses to a trivalent subunit inactivated influenza vaccine. Beyond this particular receptor, the publication reports: The authors proposed that each seasonal influenza vaccination may bring in only a limited number of new T cells.

Receptors were amplified or captured by RT-PCR. Sequencing used an Illumina HiSeq 2500. The public reads were run again by TCRdb, first through fastp at Q25 and then through MiXCR, and only productive beta chains were kept. Rows with a matching CDR3 protein are joined into one entry that keeps the most common DNA and genes. The sample table contains about 800,000 distinct CDR3 sequences; only one count was recorded for 21% of them. Clones ranked in the top ten supply 9.5% to 13% of the sample. CDR3 length: 17 amino acids, cysteine to phenylalanine. CDR3 DNA is the only sequence kept; it has 51 bases, read in frame from the first base. V gives up 0 bases and J gives up 4 bases, and the segment between their germline ends measures 18 bases. The germline V gene gives CDR1 as MNHEY and CDR2 as SVGEGT.

The sequence was collected from a man between 45 and 60 years old who received an inactivated influenza vaccine. Donor details come from another sample of the same person, matched by shared clones. The sequence joins TRBV6-2 or TRBV6-3 to TRBJ1-1, with no confident D gene call. This sample comprised PBMCs from blood, obtained roughly 5 days after vaccination. The CDR3 region reads CASSYSTSRAEGTEAFF. The sequence in DNA is TGTGCCAGCAGTTACTCGACATCCCGGGCTGAGGGCACTGAAGCTTTCTTT.